The present T cell receptor (beta chain) was sequenced within a study of shared clonotypes between healthy human individuals. Study-wide results and caveats: Sequencing depth was predicted to influence how clonotypes are shared among donors.

Every unsorted PBMC PCR replicate was loaded with 250 to 300 ng DNA, about 30,000 T cell genomes. Unsorted PBMC DNA underwent sequencing on ten immunoSEQ deep assay plates. TCRdb's copy holds only in-frame clones and misses some; the assay was immunoSEQ multiplex PCR. The sample comprises roughly 500,000 clones, 70% to 80% of which are singletons, and 9.5% to 15% rests with the top ten. This clone has just a few counts. Its specificity is unknown. The CDR3 runs 15 residues. The germline gives CDR1 SEHNR, CDR2 FQNEAQ (reference sequence). Material for sequencing was PBMCs. The V and J genes are TRBV7-9 and TRBJ2-5; possibly TRBD2 for D (6 bases). The DNA end lines up better with TRBJ2-7; the J call may be wrong. This clonotype was obtained from a woman in her thirties or forties in good health. Some clones in this sample may be carry-over from other donors' samples. The CDR3 DNA reads TGTGCCAGCAGCTTAGCGCAGGGAGGCACCTACGAGCAGTACTTC. Amino acid sequence: CASSLAQGGTYEQYF.